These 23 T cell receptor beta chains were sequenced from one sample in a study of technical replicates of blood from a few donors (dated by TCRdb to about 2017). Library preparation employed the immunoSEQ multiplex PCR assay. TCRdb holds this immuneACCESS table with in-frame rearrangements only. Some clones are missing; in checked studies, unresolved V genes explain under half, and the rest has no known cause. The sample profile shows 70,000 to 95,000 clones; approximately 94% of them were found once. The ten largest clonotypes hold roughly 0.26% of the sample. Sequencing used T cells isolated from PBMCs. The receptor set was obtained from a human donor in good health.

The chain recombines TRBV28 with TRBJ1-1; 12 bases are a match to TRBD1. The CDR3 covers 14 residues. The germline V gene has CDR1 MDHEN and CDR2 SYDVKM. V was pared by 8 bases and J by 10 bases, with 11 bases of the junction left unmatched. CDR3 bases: TGTGCCAGCTCCTTGGGGACAGGGGGCGGGCGAGCTTTCTTT. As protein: CASSLGTGGGRAFF.

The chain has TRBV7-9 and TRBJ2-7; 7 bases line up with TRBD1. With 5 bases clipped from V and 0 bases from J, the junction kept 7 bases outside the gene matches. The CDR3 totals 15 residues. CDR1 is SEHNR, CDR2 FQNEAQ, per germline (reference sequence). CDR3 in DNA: TGTGCCAGCAGCCTCCGGGACAGCTACTCCTACGAGCAGTACTTC. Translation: CASSLRDSYSYEQYF. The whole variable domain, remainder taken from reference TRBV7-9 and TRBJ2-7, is DTGVSQNPRHKITKRGQNVTFRCDPISEHNRLYWYRQTLGQGPEFLTYFQNEAQLEKSRLLSDRFSAERPKGSFSTLEIQRTEQGDSAMYLCASSLRDSYSYEQYFGPGTRLTVT.

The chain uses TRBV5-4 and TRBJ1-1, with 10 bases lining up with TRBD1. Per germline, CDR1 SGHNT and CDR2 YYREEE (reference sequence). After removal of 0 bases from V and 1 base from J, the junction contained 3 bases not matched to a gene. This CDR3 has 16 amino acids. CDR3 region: CASSLGDRGANTEAFF. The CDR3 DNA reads TGTGCCAGCAGCTTGGGGGACAGGGGAGCGAACACTGAAGCTTTCTTT.

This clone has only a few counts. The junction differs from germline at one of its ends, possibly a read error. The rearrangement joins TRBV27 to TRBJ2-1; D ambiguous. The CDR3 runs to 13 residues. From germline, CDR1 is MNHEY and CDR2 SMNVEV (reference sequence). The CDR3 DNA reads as TGTGCCACCAGTATTTTCGCCTACAATGAGCAGTTCTTC. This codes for CATSIFAYNEQFF.

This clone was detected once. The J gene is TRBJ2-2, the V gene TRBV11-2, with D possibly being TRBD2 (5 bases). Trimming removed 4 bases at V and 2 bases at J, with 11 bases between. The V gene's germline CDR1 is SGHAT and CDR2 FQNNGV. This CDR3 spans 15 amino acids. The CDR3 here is CASSSYRENTGELFF. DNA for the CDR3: TGTGCCAGCAGCTCCTACCGGGAAAACACCGGGGAGCTGTTTTTT. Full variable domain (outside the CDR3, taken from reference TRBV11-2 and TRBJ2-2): EAGVAQSPRYKIIEKRQSVAFWCNPISGHATLYWYQQILGQGPKLLIQFQNNGVVDDSQLPKDRFSAERLKGVDSTLKIQPAKLEDSAVYLCASSSYRENTGELFFGEGSRLTVL.

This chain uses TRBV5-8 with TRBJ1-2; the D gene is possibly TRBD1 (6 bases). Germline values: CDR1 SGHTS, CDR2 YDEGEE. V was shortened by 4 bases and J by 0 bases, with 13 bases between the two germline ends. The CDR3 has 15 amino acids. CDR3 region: CASSPGTRANYGYTF. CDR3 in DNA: TGTGCCAGCAGCCCCGGGACAAGAGCTAACTATGGCTACACCTTC.

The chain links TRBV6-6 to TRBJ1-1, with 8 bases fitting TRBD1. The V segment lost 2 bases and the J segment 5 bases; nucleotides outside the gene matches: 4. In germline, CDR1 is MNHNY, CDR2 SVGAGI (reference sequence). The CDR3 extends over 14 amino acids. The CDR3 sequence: CASSYGQGETEAFF. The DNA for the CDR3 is TGTGCCAGCAGTTACGGACAGGGAGAGACTGAAGCTTTCTTT.

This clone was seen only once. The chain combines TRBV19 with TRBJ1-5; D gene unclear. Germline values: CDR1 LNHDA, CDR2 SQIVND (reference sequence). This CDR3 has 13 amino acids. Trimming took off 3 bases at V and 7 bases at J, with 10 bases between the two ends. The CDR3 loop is CASSIPGNQPQHF. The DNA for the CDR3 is TGTGCCAGTAGTATTCCGGGTAACCAGCCCCAGCATTTT. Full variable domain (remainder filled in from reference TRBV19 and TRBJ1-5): DGGITQSPKYLFRKEGQNVTLSCEQNLNHDAMYWYRQDPGQGLRLIYYSQIVNDFQKGDIAEGYSVSREKKESFPLTVTSAQKNPTAFYLCASSIPGNQPQHFGDGTRLSIL.

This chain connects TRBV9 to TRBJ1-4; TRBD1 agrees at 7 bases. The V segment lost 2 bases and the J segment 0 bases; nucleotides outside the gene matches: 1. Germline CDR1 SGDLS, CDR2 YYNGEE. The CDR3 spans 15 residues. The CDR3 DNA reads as TGTGCCAGCAGCGTTCAGGGGGCAACTAATGAAAAACTGTTTTTT. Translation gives CASSVQGATNEKLFF. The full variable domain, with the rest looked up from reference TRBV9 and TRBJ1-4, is DSGVTQTPKHLITATGQRVTLRCSPRSGDLSVYWYQQSLDQGLQFLIQYYNGEERAKGNILERFSAQQFPDLHSELNLSSLELGDSALYFCASSVQGATNEKLFFGSGTQLSVL.

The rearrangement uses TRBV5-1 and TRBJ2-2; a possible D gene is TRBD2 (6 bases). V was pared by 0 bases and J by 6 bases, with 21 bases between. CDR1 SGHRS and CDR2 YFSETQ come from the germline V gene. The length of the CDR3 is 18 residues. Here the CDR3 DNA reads TGCGCCAGCAGCTTGGACCTAAAAGTAGCGGTTCTCTCCGGGGAGCTGTTTTTT. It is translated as CASSLDLKVAVLSGELFF.

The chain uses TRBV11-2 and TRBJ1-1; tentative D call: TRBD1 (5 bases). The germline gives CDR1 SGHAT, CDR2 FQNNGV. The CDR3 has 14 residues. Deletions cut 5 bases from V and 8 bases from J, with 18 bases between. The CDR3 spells CASSIVVGLGEAFF. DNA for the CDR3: TGTGCCAGCAGCATCGTCGTGGGGCTGGGGGAAGCTTTCTTT. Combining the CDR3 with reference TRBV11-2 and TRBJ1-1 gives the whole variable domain EAGVAQSPRYKIIEKRQSVAFWCNPISGHATLYWYQQILGQGPKLLIQFQNNGVVDDSQLPKDRFSAERLKGVDSTLKIQPAKLEDSAVYLCASSIVVGLGEAFFGQGTRLTVV.

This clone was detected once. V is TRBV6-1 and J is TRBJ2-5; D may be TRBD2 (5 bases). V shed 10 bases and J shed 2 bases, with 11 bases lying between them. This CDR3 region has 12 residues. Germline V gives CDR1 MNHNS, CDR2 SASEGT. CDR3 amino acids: CATTTRQETQYF. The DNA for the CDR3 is TGTGCCACCACAACTAGACAAGAGACCCAGTACTTC.

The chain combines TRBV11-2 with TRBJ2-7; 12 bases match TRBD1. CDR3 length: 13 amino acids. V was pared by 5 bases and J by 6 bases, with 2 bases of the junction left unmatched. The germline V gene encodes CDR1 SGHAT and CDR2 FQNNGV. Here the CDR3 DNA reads TGTGCCAGCAGCCGGGACAGGGGGCGCGAGCAGTACTTC. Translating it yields CASSRDRGREQYF.

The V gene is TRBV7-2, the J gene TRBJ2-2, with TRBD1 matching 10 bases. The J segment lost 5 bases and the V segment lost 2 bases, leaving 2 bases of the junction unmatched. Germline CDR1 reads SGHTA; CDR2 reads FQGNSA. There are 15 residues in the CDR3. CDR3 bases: TGTGCCAGCAGCTTAATGGGACAGGGGACCGGGGAGCTGTTTTTT. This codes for CASSLMGQGTGELFF.

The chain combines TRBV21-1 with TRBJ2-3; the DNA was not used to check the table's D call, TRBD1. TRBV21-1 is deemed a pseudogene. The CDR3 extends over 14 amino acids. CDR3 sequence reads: CASTQLDRALTQYF. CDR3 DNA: TGTGCCAGCACCCAGTTGGACAGGGCTCTGACGCAGTATTTT.

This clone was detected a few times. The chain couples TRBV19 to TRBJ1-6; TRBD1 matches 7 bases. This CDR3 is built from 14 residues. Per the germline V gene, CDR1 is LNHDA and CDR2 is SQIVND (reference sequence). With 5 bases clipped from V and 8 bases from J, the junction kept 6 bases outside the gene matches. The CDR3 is CASSSGDSHSPLHF. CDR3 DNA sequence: TGTGCCAGTAGTTCCGGGGACAGTCATTCACCCCTCCACTTT.

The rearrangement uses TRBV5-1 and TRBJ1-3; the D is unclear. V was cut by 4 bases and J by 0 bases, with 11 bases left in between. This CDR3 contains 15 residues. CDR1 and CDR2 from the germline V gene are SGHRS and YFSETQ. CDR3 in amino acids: CASSPVSGSGNTIYF. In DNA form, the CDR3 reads TGCGCCAGCAGCCCCGTCAGCGGCTCTGGAAACACCATATATTTT.

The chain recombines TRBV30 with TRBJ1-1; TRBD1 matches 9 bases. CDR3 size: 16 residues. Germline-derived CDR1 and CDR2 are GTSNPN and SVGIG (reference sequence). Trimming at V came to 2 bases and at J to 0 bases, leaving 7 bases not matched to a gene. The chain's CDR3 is CAWSWNRGLLNTEAFF. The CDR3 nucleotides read TGTGCCTGGAGTTGGAACAGGGGGCTTTTGAACACTGAAGCTTTCTTT.

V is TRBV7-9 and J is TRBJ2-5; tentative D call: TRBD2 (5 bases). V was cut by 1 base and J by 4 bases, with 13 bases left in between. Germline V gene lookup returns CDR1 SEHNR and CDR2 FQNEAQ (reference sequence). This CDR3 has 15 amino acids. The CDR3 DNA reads TGTGCCAGCAGCTTAGGTTACGCAGAGGGAGAGACCCAGTACTTC. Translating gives CASSLGYAEGETQYF. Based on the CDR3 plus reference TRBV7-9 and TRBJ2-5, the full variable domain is DTGVSQNPRHKITKRGQNVTFRCDPISEHNRLYWYRQTLGQGPEFLTYFQNEAQLEKSRLLSDRFSAERPKGSFSTLEIQRTEQGDSAMYLCASSLGYAEGETQYFGPGTRLLVL.

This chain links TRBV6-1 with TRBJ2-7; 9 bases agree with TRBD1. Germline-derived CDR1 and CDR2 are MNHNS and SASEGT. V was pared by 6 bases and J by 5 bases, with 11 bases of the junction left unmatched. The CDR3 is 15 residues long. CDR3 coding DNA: TGTGCCAGCAGGATCGGGACAGGGATATTAGACGAGCAGTACTTC. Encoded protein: CASRIGTGILDEQYF.

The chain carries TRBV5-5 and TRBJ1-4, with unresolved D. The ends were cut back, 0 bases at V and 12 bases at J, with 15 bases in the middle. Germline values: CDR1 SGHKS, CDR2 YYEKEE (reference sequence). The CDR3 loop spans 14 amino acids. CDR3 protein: CASSLEWAVYELFF. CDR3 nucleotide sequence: TGTGCCAGCAGCTTGGAGTGGGCAGTATACGAACTGTTTTTT.

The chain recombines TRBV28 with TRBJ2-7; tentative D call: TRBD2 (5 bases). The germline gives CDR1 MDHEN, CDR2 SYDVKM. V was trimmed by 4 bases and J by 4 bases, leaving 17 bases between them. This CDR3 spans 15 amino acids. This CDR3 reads CASSSTSSLRYEQYF. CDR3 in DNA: TGTGCCAGCAGTTCCACCTCTAGCTTGAGGTACGAGCAGTACTTC.

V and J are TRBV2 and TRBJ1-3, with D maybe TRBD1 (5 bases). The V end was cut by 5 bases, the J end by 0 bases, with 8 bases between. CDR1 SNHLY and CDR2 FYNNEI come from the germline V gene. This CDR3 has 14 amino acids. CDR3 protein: CASSKTVSGNTIYF. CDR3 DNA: TGTGCCAGCAGTAAGACAGTCTCTGGAAACACCATATATTTT.